Listed below are T cell receptor beta chains from one sample, sequenced in a study of blood T cell repertoires in COVID-19. Generated by immunoSEQ multiplex PCR, the TCRdb table keeps only in-frame clones and is missing some. The data contain under 200,000 clones, about 86% of them singletons. The sequencing sample was made of peripheral blood. The receptors come from a woman of 80 years or more in a cohort sampled during active or convalescent COVID-19. Both conserved end residues are part of each CDR3. The D gene is left open where the match is weak. Some rows have no size entry. The others give once, few or many, or a class for an expanded clone.

CDR3 protein	CDR3 DNA	D gene	V gene	J gene	clone size
CASSAGQGGDSPLHF	TGTGCCAGCAGCGCGGGACAGGGAGGAGATTCACCCCTCCACTTT	TRBD1	TRBV7-9	TRBJ1-6	NA
CASSLRSNEQFF	TGTGCCAGCAGCCTGAGGAGTAATGAGCAGTTCTTC	NA	TRBV5-4	TRBJ2-1	NA
CAWSVPRLFSSNQPQHF	TGTGCCTGGAGTGTACCCCGGTTATTTAGTAGCAATCAGCCCCAGCATTTT	NA	TRBV30	TRBJ1-5	NA
CASSPSRGEQYF	TGTGCCAGCAGCCCATCCAGGGGCGAGCAGTACTTC	NA	TRBV2	TRBJ2-7	NA
CAWSVVGDSSYEQYF	TGTGCCTGGAGTGTAGTAGGGGACAGCTCCTACGAGCAGTACTTC	TRBD1	TRBV30	TRBJ2-7	NA
CASSRTAGSLYNEQFF	TGTGCCAGCAGTCGGACAGCGGGATCCCTCTACAATGAGCAGTTCTTC	NA	TRBV2	TRBJ2-1	NA
CASSSYVGQQNYGYTF	TGTGCCAGCAGTTCCTACGTGGGACAGCAAAATTATGGCTACACCTTC	TRBD1	TRBV6-5	TRBJ1-2	NA
CASSLRDRGFFEQYF	TGTGCCAGCTCACTTCGGGACAGGGGATTCTTCGAGCAGTACTTC	TRBD1	TRBV18	TRBJ2-7	NA
CASSLSATNTGELFF	TGCGCCAGCAGCTTGAGCGCTACCAACACCGGGGAGCTGTTTTTT	NA	TRBV5-1	TRBJ2-2	NA
CASSHFQGAAGEKLFF	TGTGCCAGCAGCCATTTCCAGGGGGCGGCGGGTGAAAAACTGTTTTTT	TRBD1	TRBV16	TRBJ1-4	NA
CASSFNLRETQYF	TGTGCCAGCAGCTTCAACTTGCGGGAGACCCAGTACTTC	NA	TRBV7-2	TRBJ2-5	NA
CASSAGQGDFTGELFF	TGTGCCAGCAGTGCGGGACAGGGGGATTTCACCGGGGAGCTGTTTTTT	TRBD1	TRBV25-1	TRBJ2-2	NA
CATRGESSTDTQYF	TGTGCCACCAGGGGCGAATCTAGCACAGATACGCAGTATTTT	NA	TRBV15	TRBJ2-3	NA
CASRWTGVNTGELFF	TGTGCCAGTAGGTGGACAGGAGTGAACACCGGGGAGCTGTTTTTT	TRBD1	TRBV19	TRBJ2-2	NA
CASSHTGGSYNEQFF	TGCGCCAGCAGCCATACAGGGGGATCCTACAATGAGCAGTTCTTC	TRBD1	TRBV4-1	TRBJ2-1	NA
CASSSIGTVLSGELFF	TGTGCCAGCTCATCGATAGGGACAGTCTTGTCCGGGGAGCTGTTTTTT	TRBD1	TRBV18	TRBJ2-2	NA
CASSQENGADTQYF	TGTGCCAGCAGCCAAGAGAACGGGGCAGATACGCAGTATTTT	NA	TRBV4-2	TRBJ2-3	NA
CSASTGFFGTEAFF	TGCAGTGCTAGTACAGGGTTTTTCGGCACTGAAGCTTTCTTT	NA	TRBV20-1	TRBJ1-1	NA
CASRPGQGYEKLFF	TGTGCCAGCAGACCGGGACAGGGATATGAAAAACTGTTTTTT	TRBD1	TRBV6-5	TRBJ1-4	few
CASSLFREPTEAFF	TGCGCCAGCAGCTTATTCCGGGAACCCACTGAAGCTTTCTTT	NA	TRBV5-1	TRBJ1-1	few
CASSLQGTVYNEQFF	TGTGCCAGCAGCTTACAGGGGACCGTATACAATGAGCAGTTCTTC	NA	TRBV11-2	TRBJ2-1	NA
CASRGKTPGRGQRYSNQPQHF	TGTGCCAGCAGAGGTAAGACCCCGGGCAGGGGCCAACGCTATAGCAATCAGCCCCAGCATTTT	NA	TRBV28	TRBJ1-5	NA
CATPFWTGGDPRFYYGYTF	TGTGCCACCCCATTTTGGACAGGGGGCGATCCACGGTTCTACTATGGCTACACCTTC	TRBD1	TRBV2	TRBJ1-2	once
CASSPGQGQGDTQYF	TGTGCCAGCTCCCCGGGACAGGGGCAAGGAGATACGCAGTATTTT	TRBD1	TRBV6-5	TRBJ2-3	NA
CAWSGRTNTGELFF	TGTGCCTGGAGCGGGAGGACGAACACCGGGGAGCTGTTTTTT	TRBD2	TRBV30	TRBJ2-2	NA
CASSLAGTTRLYGYTF	TGCGCCAGCAGCTTGGCTGGGACTACCCGACTCTATGGCTACACCTTC	NA	TRBV5-1	TRBJ1-2	NA
CASSLARQETQYF	TGCGCCAGCAGCTTGGCCAGGCAAGAGACCCAGTACTTC	NA	TRBV5-1	TRBJ2-5	NA
CASSLRGLVTQYF	TGTGCCAGCAGCTTAAGGGGGCTGGTGACCCAGTACTTC	TRBD1	TRBV5-4	TRBJ2-5	NA
CASSKMGPRETQYF	TGTGCCAGCAGCAAGATGGGGCCGCGGGAGACCCAGTACTTC	NA	TRBV6-2/TRBV6-3	TRBJ2-5	NA
CASSVVLSGNTEAFF	TGTGCCAGCAGCGTAGTTTTGTCAGGGAACACTGAAGCTTTCTTT	NA	TRBV9	TRBJ1-1	NA
CATSDPGQGDNEQFF	TGTGCCACCAGTGACCCGGGACAGGGAGACAATGAGCAGTTCTTC	TRBD1	TRBV24-1	TRBJ2-1	NA
CAWMGVGGRGNYGYTF	TGTGCCTGGATGGGTGTTGGAGGGCGGGGTAACTATGGCTACACCTTC	NA	TRBV30	TRBJ1-2	once